This TCR beta chain is from a study of blood T cell repertoires in COVID-19 (TCRdb year 2020). At the level of the whole study: Collaborator samples came from the United States, Italy and Spain and covered acute and convalescent phases of COVID-19. The prospective study material was composed of cDNA or gDNA derived from T cells, B-cell-depleted T cells, or PBMCs. Subjects who had been exposed to COVID-19, were actively infected with it, or had recovered from it provided the deeply sampled blood TCRbeta repertoires that made up the dataset. The repertoires were released in a freely available public database intended as a resource for research on the immune response to SARS-CoV-2. Samples were obtained from the ongoing ImmuneRACE study (first 160 participants) and from about 1,300 subjects provided by 6 global collaborators. Nearly every sample came with metadata listing a de-identified subject ID, COVID-19 status, age in years and sex. HLA class I and class II types, where available, came from metadata supplied by the sample provider rather than from assay-based typing.

About this clone: The target of this receptor is not known. Base-call qualities are not available, and no considerably larger clone is one nucleotide away.

The full study reports these points: Clinical and demographic metadata were provided uncurated, with the amount varying by source and participant.

Reading from cysteine to phenylalanine, the CDR3 counts 14 amino acids. Only the CDR3 DNA is retained, 42 bases long and in frame from the first base. CDR1 is given as MDHEN and CDR2 as SYDVKM, both from the germline V gene. Trimming costs V 5 bases and J 6 bases, and their ends lie 17 bases apart. The immunoSEQ Assay, a bias-controlled multiplex PCR, was used to amplify TCRbeta CDR3 regions from genomic DNA. Turning to the authors' computational methods: The number of nucleated cells in each sample was estimated by amplification of reference gene primers within the assay. To quantify the absolute abundance of each unique TCRbeta CDR3 rearrangement, sequence reads were collapsed and filtered. For each sample, productive Simpson clonality was calculated as the square root of Simpson's diversity index across productive rearrangements. TCRdb stores this immuneACCESS table with in-frame sequences only. Part of the clones is absent; in the studies checked, under half of the shortfall reflects unresolved V genes, and no reason is known for the rest. For V, J and clone size, that table is used; D and trimming come from the DNA. The sample yields 45,000 or so clones; 89% were counted once. Roughly a sixth of the sample goes to the ten largest clones.

Whole blood was collected in K2EDTA tubes by collaborating institutions according to the institutions' own protocols. Collaborator samples were shipped for TCRbeta analysis as frozen whole blood, isolated PBMCs, or DNA extracted from either sample type. This sequence originates from a man in his sixties or seventies with active COVID-19. Here the chain combines TRBV28 and TRBJ2-7; TRBD2 could be the D gene, as 5 bases match. Sequencing input: peripheral blood. The DNA sequence is given as TGTGCCAGCAGTAAGATTACCGGGGTTGCCGAGCAGTACTTC. Translated, this is CASSKITGVAEQYF.